Below, 7 T cell receptor beta chains from the same sample are listed, as sequenced in a study of Ad26.COV2.S vaccination and SARS-CoV-2 variants. This sample's treatment: some 19 received Ad26.COV2.S at low or high dose, single or two shots; 5 received placebo; per-sample allocation not given. It was on day 63 after the first vaccine or placebo injection that samples were taken. Only in-frame clones appear in the TCRdb table, and some are missing; sequencing was by immunoSEQ multiplex PCR. The sample has roughly 300,000 clones, roughly 90% seen once; the top ten hold approximately 5%. The specimen comprised peripheral blood, sampled in a trial of Ad26.COV2.S vaccine versus placebo. The source of these receptors is a person aged 18-65 years who received the Ad26.COV2.S COVID-19 vaccine or a placebo.

The J gene is TRBJ1-5, the V gene TRBV6-5; 7 bases fit TRBD1. With 10 bases clipped from V and 3 bases from J, the junction kept 12 bases outside the gene matches. The CDR3 spans 15 residues. CDR1 is MNHEY and CDR2 is SVGAGI in the germline V gene. CDR3 amino acids: CATNWTGGSNQPQHF. The CDR3 DNA is TGTGCCACAAATTGGACAGGAGGCTCCAATCAGCCCCAGCATTTT.

CDR3 protein: CASSRPGQGTYYEQYF. CDR3 coding DNA: TGTGCCAGCAGCCGCCCGGGACAGGGGACGTATTACGAGCAGTACTTC. This chain connects TRBV11-2 to TRBJ2-7; TRBD1 agrees at 10 bases. CDR1 is SGHAT, CDR2 FQNNGV, per germline. The ends lost 5 bases at V and 4 bases at J; junction bases unmatched: 11. The CDR3 totals 16 residues.

This clone was detected only once. Other DNA sequences in this specimen translate into the identical CDR3. V is TRBV30 and J is TRBJ1-3; D is unresolved. V lost 4 bases and J 0 bases, leaving 4 bases between the germline ends. The CDR3 loop spans 12 amino acids. CDR1 and CDR2 (germline): GTSNPN, SVGIG (reference sequence). The CDR3 here is CAWTLSGNTIYF. CDR3 sequence (DNA): TGTGCCTGGACCCTCTCTGGAAACACCATATATTTT.

The rearrangement joins TRBV10-3 to TRBJ1-2, with D uncertain. V was pared by 3 bases and J by 3 bases, with 8 bases between. The CDR3 length is 13 residues. Germline values: CDR1 ENHRY, CDR2 SYGVKD. CDR3 amino acids: CAISDLSDYGYTF. CDR3 DNA sequence: TGTGCCATCAGTGACCTCTCGGACTATGGCTACACCTTC.

The chain is built from TRBV3-1 (or the pseudogene TRBV3-2) and TRBJ2-3; maybe TRBD2 (6 bases). The CDR3 contains 15 residues. V lost 4 bases to trimming and J lost 2 bases, with 13 bases between them. The V gene's germline CDR1 is LGHDT and CDR2 YNNKEL (reference sequence). The CDR3 DNA sequence: TGTGCCAGCAGCCTAAGGACTATATTCACAGATACGCAGTATTTT. Translating gives CASSLRTIFTDTQYF.

This rearrangement joins TRBV5-4 to TRBJ2-5; D is unclear. Germline V lookup: CDR1 SGHNT, CDR2 YYREEE (reference sequence). The CDR3 sequence is 14 residues long. V was shortened by 0 bases and J by 2 bases, with 8 bases between the two germline ends. CDR3 loop: CASSLGDTQETQYF. The DNA for the CDR3 is TGTGCCAGCAGCTTGGGCGACACTCAAGAGACCCAGTACTTC.

The chain combines TRBV5-1 with TRBJ1-2; D is unclear. V was pared by 0 bases and J by 9 bases, with 15 bases between. Germline values: CDR1 SGHRS, CDR2 YFSETQ. CDR3 size: 14 residues. The CDR3 DNA follows: TGCGCCAGCAGCTTGGGGGGTATGAGGACGAGCTACACCTTC. The encoded protein is CASSLGGMRTSYTF.